Reported below is one T cell receptor (beta chain). TCRdb reanalysed the RT-PCR reads using MiXCR and keeps one entry per CDR3 protein. The table lists 190,000 or so distinct CDR3 sequences, 41% of them singletons. This sample is part of a study of patients and donors after allogeneic stem cell transplantation. The clonotype was recovered from a human donor who was either an allogeneic HSCT recipient or a stem cell or donor lymphocyte infusion donor (not recorded which). It is not recorded whose cells these are; they may come from a transplant donor. The sample was blood, either unsorted or a sorted T cell fraction (not recorded which).

The CDR3 sequence is CSDLDRDGYTF. CDR3 coding DNA: TGCAGCGACTTAGACAGGGATGGCTACACCTTC. The chain has TRBV29-1 and TRBJ1-2, with 7 bases aligning to TRBD1. Unmatched junction bases numbered 5, after V lost 7 bases and J lost 6 bases. Germline assignment: CDR1 SQVTM and CDR2 ANQGSEA. CDR3 length: 11 residues. Full variable domain (outside the CDR3, taken from reference TRBV29-1 and TRBJ1-2): SAVISQKPSRDICQRGTSLTIQCQVDSQVTMMFWYRQQPGQSLTLIATANQGSEATYESGFVIDKFPISRPNLTFSTLTVSNMSPEDSSIYLCSDLDRDGYTFGSGTRLTVV.